This record looks at one T cell receptor beta chain sequence and its context. Its specificity is unknown. This record comes from a study of T cell responses to AZD1222 COVID-19 vaccine. Study information: Second doses that came at about 4 or about 12 weeks were put together. Study-wide findings and caveats: Spike-specific TCR breadth and depth rose after two AZD1222 doses. The peak T cell response came first, and repertoires were sampled only after it. Across spike, vaccine-associated CD4 TCRs were found, dominant at 160-218 and 743-854.

TCRdb's table, derived via immunoSEQ multiplex PCR, lists solely in-frame clones and lacks some. In the table there are approximately 190,000 clones, roughly 92% of which are singletons. Trimming cost V 2 bases and J 2 bases, with 11 bases left between them. CDR1 SGHVS and CDR2 FQNEAQ come from the germline V gene. The CDR3 runs 15 residues. The sample consisted of peripheral blood, taken on day 0 of AZD1222 vaccination. This receptor was identified in an adult in good health. The chain has TRBV7-8 and TRBJ2-3, with D possibly matching TRBD2 (7 bases). CDR3 sequence (DNA): TGTGCCAGCAGCTTATGGGGGGGGCCCACAGATACGCAGTATTTT. Translated: CASSLWGGPTDTQYF.